The present entry profiles one T cell receptor (beta chain) with its context. These data belong to a study of cytomegalovirus exposure and HLA in healthy donors. PCR employed 60 Vbeta and 13 Jbeta primers. Libraries were prepared by immunoSEQ multiplex PCR; TCRdb keeps only in-frame clonotypes and omits some of them. The sample consists of some 110,000 clones, less than 80% of them appearing once. This CDR3 has 12 amino acids. The V gene's germline CDR1 is SNHLY and CDR2 FYNNEI. Trimming removed 7 bases from V and 6 bases from J, with 13 bases in between. This chain uses TRBV2 with TRBJ2-7, with D hard to call. Sequenced: PBMCs. This clonotype was obtained from a woman under 40 in good health and CMV-seronegative. The CDR3 sequence is CASTQWAPEQYF. The CDR3 DNA is TGTGCCAGCACCCAATGGGCTCCCGAGCAGTACTTC.